A single sample gave rise to the 6 T cell receptor beta chains below, sequenced in a study of blood T cells in healthy people across ages (dated by TCRdb to about 2015). Library generation was performed with 5' RACE. TCRdb lists the instrument as Illumina HiSeq 2500. A second PCR of roughly 7 to 12 cycles was performed with a sample-barcoded 5' primer and a J-beta primer mix. The public reads were reprocessed in TCRdb via fastp at Q25 and MiXCR, keeping in-frame beta chains. Records with the same CDR3 protein are collapsed into one entry carrying the most frequent genes and DNA. The sample has about 510,000 distinct CDR3 sequences on record, around 27% of them singletons. Over 3.5% of the sample goes to the ten largest clones. The same data also went into a second study, on T cells of mothers and their children.

Sequencing was performed on blood. These receptors were taken from a boy under 10 years old in good health.

This chain joins TRBV12-3 or TRBV12-4 and TRBJ1-1; D is uncertain. V was shortened by 6 bases and J by 7 bases, with 18 bases between the two germline ends. The CDR3 is made up of 14 amino acids. CDR3 nucleotides: TGTGCCAGCAGCAATCCAGGAGGGAGGAGTGAAGCTTTCTTT. This encodes CASSNPGGRSEAFF.

Notes on this clonotype: It may be a read error: a sequence one base away is much more abundant. The conserved phenylalanine or tryptophan normally closing the CDR3 is absent here, so this likely arose from a read error. This sequence joins TRBV20-1 and TRBJ1-4; no definite D call. Germline values: CDR1 DFQATT, CDR2 SNEGSKA (reference sequence). CDR3 size: 13 residues. Trimming removed 3 bases from V and 5 bases from J, with 10 bases in between. The CDR3 sequence is CSASPSINEKLFS. The DNA for the CDR3 is TGCAGTGCTAGTCCCAGCATAAATGAAAAACTGTTTTCT.

This chain uses TRBV19 with TRBJ1-4; no reliable D call. Germline-derived CDR1 and CDR2 are LNHDA and SQIVND (reference sequence). The V gene lost 8 bases and the J gene lost 7 bases, with 14 bases spanning the gap. The CDR3 sequence is 13 residues long. The CDR3 loop reads CASEERSPEKLFF. In nucleotides, the CDR3 is TGTGCCAGTGAGGAACGCTCGCCTGAAAAACTGTTTTTT.

The sample holds many counts of this clonotype. The chain combines TRBV28 with TRBJ2-5; the match to TRBD1 covers 10 bases. There are 14 residues in the CDR3. Germline V gives CDR1 MDHEN, CDR2 SYDVKM. The V and J ends lost 5 bases and 3 bases, in that order; junction bases with no gene match: 3. Here the CDR3 reads CASSPGTGEETQYF. The CDR3 bases are TGTGCCAGCAGTCCCGGGACAGGGGAAGAGACCCAGTACTTC.

This sequence joins TRBV10-3 and TRBJ2-5, with a weak D call TRBD1 (7 bases). Germline CDR1 ENHRY, CDR2 SYGVKD. Trimming cost V 3 bases and J 2 bases, with 16 bases left between them. The CDR3 runs 16 residues. The CDR3 DNA follows: TGTGCCATCAGTGAACAGGGGACTTCGCTTCAAGAGACCCAGTACTTC. Encoded protein: CAISEQGTSLQETQYF.

This clonotype came up a few times. The rearrangement links TRBV5-1 to TRBJ2-5; TRBD1 matches at 11 bases. This CDR3 has 15 amino acids. Per germline, CDR1 SGHRS and CDR2 YFSETQ. The trim removed 4 bases at V and 5 bases at J, leaving 7 bases unmatched. The CDR3 DNA follows: TGCGCCAGCAGCACAGGACAGGGGGCGTCGGAGACCCAGTACTTC. Protein sequence: CASSTGQGASETQYF.